The 14 T cell receptor beta chains below were found in one sample sequenced in a study of patients and donors after allogeneic stem cell transplantation. MiXCR, run by TCRdb on the RT-PCR reads, gives a single entry per CDR3 protein. The table includes about 230,000 distinct CDR3 sequences, roughly 14% detected once. The sample comprised blood, either unsorted or a sorted T cell fraction (not recorded which). The receptors come from a human donor who was either an allogeneic HSCT recipient or a stem cell or donor lymphocyte infusion donor (not recorded which). It is not recorded whose cells these are; they may come from a transplant donor.

The sample holds many counts of this clonotype. V is TRBV7-9 and J is TRBJ1-1; D remains ambiguous. The germline CDR1 and CDR2 sequences are SEHNR and FQNEAQ (reference sequence). The CDR3 extends over 14 amino acids. V lost 3 bases and J 4 bases, leaving 12 bases between the germline ends. DNA of the CDR3: TGTGCCAGCAGCTTGACGGAATGGGGCACTGAAGCTTTCTTT. As protein: CASSLTEWGTEAFF.

The chain joins TRBV10-3 to TRBJ2-2; TRBD2 agrees at 7 bases. V trimming: 8 bases; J trimming: 4 bases; junction bases outside the gene matches: 4. Germline CDR1 ENHRY, CDR2 SYGVKD. The CDR3 runs 13 residues. Written as DNA, the CDR3 is TGTGCCATCGGGGGGGGAGGCACCGGGGAGCTGTTTTTT. Encoded protein: CAIGGGGTGELFF.

This clonotype was observed at least ten times. The CDR3 sequence: CASSLEGLSYNEQFF. In DNA form, the CDR3 reads TGTGCCAGCAGCTTAGAGGGGTTATCCTACAATGAGCAGTTCTTC. The chain employs TRBV7-2 and TRBJ2-1, with a tentative D call TRBD1 (5 bases). The CDR3 covers 15 residues. The V end was cut by 1 base, the J end by 1 base, with 8 bases between. CDR1 is SGHTA, CDR2 FQGNSA, per germline.

This clonotype was recorded a few times. V is TRBV20-1 and J is TRBJ2-2; D is ambiguous. The CDR3 is 15 amino acids. V was pared by 4 bases and J by 0 bases, with 12 bases between. Germline V gene lookup returns CDR1 DFQATT and CDR2 SNEGSKA (reference sequence). CDR3 bases: TGCAGTGCTACTGTTAGGCCCGCGAACACCGGGGAGCTGTTTTTT. Encoded protein: CSATVRPANTGELFF.

V is TRBV7-8 and J is TRBJ2-4, with D possibly matching TRBD2 (5 bases). From germline, CDR1 is SGHVS and CDR2 FQNEAQ. The ends were cut back, 2 bases at V and 5 bases at J, with 10 bases in the middle. The CDR3 has 14 residues. The CDR3 reads CASSLISSQNIQYF. The CDR3 bases are TGTGCCAGCAGCTTAATTTCTAGCCAAAACATTCAGTACTTC.

This rearrangement joins TRBV7-6 to TRBJ2-1; D is ambiguous. Germline V gene data show CDR1 as SGHVS and CDR2 as FNYEAQ. This CDR3 has 14 residues. The V gene lost 5 bases and the J gene lost 5 bases, with 13 bases spanning the gap. CDR3 sequence reads: CASSPLVADNEQFF. CDR3 DNA: TGTGCCAGCAGCCCCTTAGTAGCTGACAATGAGCAGTTCTTC.

This clonotype was counted at least ten times. The V call is TRBV7-3, the J call TRBJ2-1; weak D call: TRBD2 (6 bases). V was shortened by 2 bases and J by 2 bases, with 22 bases between the two germline ends. This CDR3 contains 19 residues. The V gene's germline CDR1 is SGHTA and CDR2 FQGTGA. The CDR3 DNA follows: TGTGCCAGCAGCTTATACCAGGGTTTACCGGGGGACGCCTACAATGAGCAGTTCTTC. Protein product: CASSLYQGLPGDAYNEQFF.

The chain joins TRBV30 to TRBJ1-1; D possibly corresponds to TRBD1 (5 bases). The germline CDR1 and CDR2 sequences are GTSNPN and SVGIG (reference sequence). The V end lost 5 bases, the J end lost 6 bases, and 13 bases lay between the germline ends. The CDR3 spans 12 residues. This chain's CDR3 is CAWGGRKAEAFF. The CDR3 nucleotides are TGTGCCTGGGGGGGAAGAAAGGCTGAAGCTTTCTTT.

The CDR3 coding sequence is TGCAGTGCTGGCGGGACTAGCGGGGGGGCTAAGAGCAATGAGCAGTTCTTC. Encoded protein: CSAGGTSGGAKSNEQFF. V and J are TRBV20-1 and TRBJ2-1; 16 bases align to TRBD2. After removal of 5 bases from V and 6 bases from J, the junction contained 10 bases not matched to a gene. The CDR3 contains 17 residues. Germline CDR1 DFQATT, CDR2 SNEGSKA (reference sequence).

The chain combines TRBV30 with TRBJ2-3, with 13 nucleotides matching TRBD2. This CDR3 has 13 residues. V lost 5 bases and J lost 6; bases outside the gene matches: 2. CDR1 and CDR2 from the germline V gene are GTSNPN and SVGIG (reference sequence). CDR3 nucleotide sequence: TGTGCCTGGGGACTAGCGGGAGCGGATACGCAGTATTTT. As protein: CAWGLAGADTQYF.

This clonotype has a handful of counts. The J gene is TRBJ2-1, the V gene TRBV5-1; weak D call: TRBD2 (5 bases). Trimming pared 0 bases from V and 7 bases from J, leaving 11 bases between. There are 14 residues in the CDR3. Germline V lookup: CDR1 SGHRS, CDR2 YFSETQ. CDR3 bases: TGCGCCAGCAGCTTGGTTGGGAGCCCGAATGAGCAGTTCTTC. It encodes CASSLVGSPNEQFF.

This clonotype turned up a few times. The rearrangement uses TRBV6-1 and TRBJ2-5, with 7 positions matching TRBD2. Per the germline V gene, CDR1 is MNHNS and CDR2 is SASEGT. There are 16 residues in the CDR3. The ends lost 6 bases at V and 4 bases at J; junction bases unmatched: 14. For the CDR3, the DNA is TGTGCCAGCAGCCCATCCTGGACTAGTAAAGGAGAGACCCAGTACTTC. Its translation: CASSPSWTSKGETQYF.

The J gene is TRBJ1-1, the V gene TRBV6-5, with D tentatively TRBD1 (5 bases). Looked up from germline, CDR1 is MNHEY and CDR2 is SVGAGI. The CDR3 length is 14 residues. Trimming took off 3 bases at V and 0 bases at J, with 8 bases between the two ends. CDR3 amino acids: CASSYATVNTEAFF. CDR3 nucleotide sequence: TGTGCCAGCAGTTATGCGACAGTGAACACTGAAGCTTTCTTT.

This clonotype was seen more than once but under ten times. V usage is TRBV14 and J usage is TRBJ1-1; D ambiguous. The V and J ends lost 0 bases and 0 bases respectively, with 5 bases between them. The CDR3 runs to 14 residues. The germline V gene encodes CDR1 SGHDN and CDR2 FVKESK. CDR3 region: CASSQDWMNTEAFF. The CDR3 DNA reads TGTGCCAGCAGCCAAGACTGGATGAACACTGAAGCTTTCTTT. Supplemented by reference TRBV14 and TRBJ1-1, the full variable domain reads EAGVTQFPSHSVIEKGQTVTLRCDPISGHDNLYWYRRVMGKEIKFLLHFVKESKQDESGMPNNRFLAERTGGTYSTLKVQPAELEDSGVYFCASSQDWMNTEAFFGQGTRLTVV.